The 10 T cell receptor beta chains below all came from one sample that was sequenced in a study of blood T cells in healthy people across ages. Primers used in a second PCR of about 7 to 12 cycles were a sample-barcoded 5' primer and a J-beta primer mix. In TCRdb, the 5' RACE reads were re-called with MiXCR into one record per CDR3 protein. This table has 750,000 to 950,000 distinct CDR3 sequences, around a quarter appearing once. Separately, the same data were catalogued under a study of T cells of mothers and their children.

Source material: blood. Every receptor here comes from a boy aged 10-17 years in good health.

Here the CDR3 reads CASSLAGGQGVPGEKLFF. Written as DNA, the CDR3 is TGTGCCAGCAGCCTAGCGGGGGGACAGGGGGTGCCCGGTGAAAAACTGTTTTTT. This chain links TRBV12-3 or TRBV12-4 with TRBJ1-4; 11 bases align to TRBD1. The CDR3 runs to 18 residues. After removal of 6 bases from V and 7 bases from J, the junction contained 16 bases not matched to a gene.

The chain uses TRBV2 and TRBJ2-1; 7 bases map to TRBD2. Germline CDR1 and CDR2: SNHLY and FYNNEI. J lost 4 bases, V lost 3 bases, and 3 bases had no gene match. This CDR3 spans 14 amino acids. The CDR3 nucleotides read TGTGCCAGCAGTGAGGTGGGGGGGTACAATGAGCAGTTCTTC. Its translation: CASSEVGGYNEQFF.

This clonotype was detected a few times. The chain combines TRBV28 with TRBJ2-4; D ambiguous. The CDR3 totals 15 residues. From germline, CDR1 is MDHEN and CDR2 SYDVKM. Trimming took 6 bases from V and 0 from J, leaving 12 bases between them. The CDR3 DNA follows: TGTGCCAGCAGCCTACAGCCACTAGCCAAAAACATTCAGTACTTC. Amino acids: CASSLQPLAKNIQYF. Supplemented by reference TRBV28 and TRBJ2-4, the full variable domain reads DVKVTQSSRYLVKRTGEKVFLECVQDMDHENMFWYRQDPGLGLRLIYFSYDVKMKEKGDIPEGYSVSREKKERFSLILESASTNQTSMYLCASSLQPLAKNIQYFGAGTRLSVL.

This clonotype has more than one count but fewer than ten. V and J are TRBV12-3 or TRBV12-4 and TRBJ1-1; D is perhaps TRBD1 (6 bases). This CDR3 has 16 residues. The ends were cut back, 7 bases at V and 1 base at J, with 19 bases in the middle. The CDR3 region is CASKFPPGHQNTEAFF. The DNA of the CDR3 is TGTGCCAGCAAATTTCCGCCGGGACACCAGAACACTGAAGCTTTCTTT.

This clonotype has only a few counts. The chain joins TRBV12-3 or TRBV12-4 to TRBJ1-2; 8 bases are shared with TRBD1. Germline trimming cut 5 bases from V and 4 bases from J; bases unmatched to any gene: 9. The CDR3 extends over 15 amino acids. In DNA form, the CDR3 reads TGTGCCAGCAGTGCACGACAGGGGTTCGGCTATGGCTACACCTTC. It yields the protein CASSARQGFGYGYTF.

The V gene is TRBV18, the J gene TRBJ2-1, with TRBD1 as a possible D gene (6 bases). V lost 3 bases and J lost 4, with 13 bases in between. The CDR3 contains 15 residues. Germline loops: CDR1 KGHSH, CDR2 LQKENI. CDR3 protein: CASSPLRGEYNEQFF. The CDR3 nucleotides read TGTGCCAGCTCACCTCTCAGGGGAGAGTACAATGAGCAGTTCTTC. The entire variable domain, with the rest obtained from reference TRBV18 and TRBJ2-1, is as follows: NAGVMQNPRHLVRRRGQEARLRCSPMKGHSHVYWYRQLPEEGLKFMVYLQKENIIDESGMPKERFSAEFPKEGPSILRIQQVVRGDSAAYFCASSPLRGEYNEQFFGPGTRLTVL.

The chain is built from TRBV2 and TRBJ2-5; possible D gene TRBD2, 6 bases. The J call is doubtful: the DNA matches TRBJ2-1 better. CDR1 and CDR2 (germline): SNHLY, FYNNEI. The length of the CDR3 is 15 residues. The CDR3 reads CASSEVRLAGFEQFF. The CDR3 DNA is TGTGCCAGCAGTGAAGTGCGGCTCGCGGGGTTTGAGCAGTTCTTC.

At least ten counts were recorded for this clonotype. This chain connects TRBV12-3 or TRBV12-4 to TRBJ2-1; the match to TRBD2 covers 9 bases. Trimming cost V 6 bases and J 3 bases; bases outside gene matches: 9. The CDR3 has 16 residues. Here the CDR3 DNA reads TGTGCCAGCAGGGGGGGGAGCGGGGGGTTCTACAATGAGCAGTTCTTC. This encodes CASRGGSGGFYNEQFF.

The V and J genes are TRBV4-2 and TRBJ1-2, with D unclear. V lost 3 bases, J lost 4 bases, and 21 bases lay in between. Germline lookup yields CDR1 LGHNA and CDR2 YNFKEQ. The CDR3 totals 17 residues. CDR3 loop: CASSHRPGPDKGYGYTF. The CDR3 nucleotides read TGTGCCAGCAGCCACCGCCCGGGCCCCGATAAGGGCTATGGCTACACCTTC.

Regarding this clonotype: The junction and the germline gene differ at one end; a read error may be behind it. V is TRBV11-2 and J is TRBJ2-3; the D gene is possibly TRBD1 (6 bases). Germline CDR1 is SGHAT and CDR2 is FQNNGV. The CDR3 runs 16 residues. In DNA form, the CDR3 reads TGTACCAGCAGCTCCACCGGACAGCTCAGTGCAGATACGCAGTATTTT. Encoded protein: CTSSSTGQLSADTQYF.